These 21 T cell receptor beta chains originate from one sample sequenced in a study of T cell changes during pregnancy in multiple sclerosis. Assay used: immunoSEQ multiplex PCR; TCRdb lists only in-frame clones, some missing. The profile shows tens of thousands of clones, just under 95% of them singletons. Material: peripheral blood, obtained in the second trimester of pregnancy. Receptors originate from a female donor in good health, enrolled as a control in a pregnancy study.

This sequence joins TRBV5-1 and TRBJ2-5, with 10 bases aligning to TRBD2. J was trimmed by 1 base and V by 0 bases; bases with no gene match: 3. The CDR3 is 16 amino acids. CDR1 is SGHRS, CDR2 YFSETQ, per germline. The CDR3 coding sequence is TGCGCCAGCAGCTTGGCTAGCGGGGGTCTCCAAGAGACCCAGTACTTC. Translated, it gives CASSLASGGLQETQYF.

CDR3 sequence reads: CASSLSPLDTEAFF. As DNA, the CDR3 is TGTGCCAGCAGCCTTAGCCCCTTAGACACTGAAGCTTTCTTT. The chain is built from TRBV7-8 and TRBJ1-1, with unresolved D. From germline, CDR1 is SGHVS and CDR2 FQNEAQ. V dropped 5 bases and J dropped 3 bases, with 13 bases sitting between them. The CDR3 covers 14 residues.

J is TRBJ2-5 and V is TRBV5-1, with TRBD2 identical over 10 bases. The CDR3 has 15 residues. After removal of 3 bases from V and 5 bases from J, the junction contained 7 bases not matched to a gene. The V gene's germline CDR1 is SGHRS and CDR2 YFSETQ. As DNA, the CDR3 is TGCGCCAGCAGCTCGCCTAGCGGGGGAGAGGAGACCCAGTACTTC. It translates to CASSSPSGGEETQYF.

The chain couples TRBV28 to TRBJ2-7, with D possibly TRBD1 on 5 matching bases. Germline values: CDR1 MDHEN, CDR2 SYDVKM. The CDR3 spans 15 residues. V was pared by 6 bases and J by 0 bases, with 15 bases between. This CDR3 reads CASSPPQVSSYEQYF. The CDR3 region has the DNA TGTGCCAGCAGCCCCCCACAGGTATCCTCCTACGAGCAGTACTTC.

The chain is built from TRBV11-3 and TRBJ2-3, with 10 bases identical to TRBD2. Trimming removed 5 bases from V and 2 bases from J; junction bases left unmatched: 7. The CDR3 has 16 residues. Germline lookup yields CDR1 SGHNT and CDR2 YENEEA. CDR3 sequence (DNA): TGTGCCAGCAGCCAAGTAGCGGGGGGATCCACAGATACGCAGTATTTT. Translated, it gives CASSQVAGGSTDTQYF.

V is TRBV19 and J is TRBJ2-7, with a weak D call TRBD2 (5 bases). Trimming pared 4 bases from V and 0 bases from J, leaving 10 bases between. Germline V CDR1 and CDR2: LNHDA, SQIVND (reference sequence). This CDR3 is built from 14 residues. CDR3 coding DNA: TGTGCCAGTAGTACTGGAGGCAGCTCCTACGAGCAGTACTTC. This sequence encodes CASSTGGSSYEQYF.

This clone was picked up one time. The chain joins TRBV9 to TRBJ2-3, with TRBD2 matching over 8 bases. J was trimmed by 0 bases and V by 0 bases; bases with no gene match: 9. Germline values: CDR1 SGDLS, CDR2 YYNGEE. The CDR3 runs to 18 residues. CDR3 sequence reads: CASSVASRASGSTDTQYF. CDR3 bases: TGTGCCAGCAGCGTAGCTTCCCGGGCTAGCGGGAGCACAGATACGCAGTATTTT.

Comments on this clone: This CDR3 is also generated by other DNA sequences in the sample. V usage is TRBV5-1 and J usage is TRBJ1-5, with 10 nucleotides matching TRBD1. The J segment lost 2 bases and the V segment lost 1 base, leaving 3 bases of the junction unmatched. CDR1 and CDR2 (germline): SGHRS, YFSETQ. The CDR3 loop spans 16 amino acids. CDR3 sequence (DNA): TGCGCCAGCAGCTTGTCCGGGACAGGGGGCAATCAGCCCCAGCATTTT. It translates to CASSLSGTGGNQPQHF.

The chain is built from TRBV5-1 and TRBJ2-2; 8 bases are a match to TRBD2. V gave up 4 bases and J gave up 5 bases; unmatched junction bases: 7. CDR3 length: 15 amino acids. Germline values: CDR1 SGHRS, CDR2 YFSETQ. The CDR3 nucleotides are TGCGCCAGCAGCGCCGGGGGGGAATTAACCGGGGAGCTGTTTTTT. Protein sequence: CASSAGGELTGELFF.

This clone appeared a single time. This sequence joins TRBV27 and TRBJ2-1; 9 nucleotides line up with TRBD1. This CDR3 has 15 amino acids. Losses at the gene ends were 8 bases for V and 5 bases for J; bases not matched to a gene: 10. Germline-derived CDR1 and CDR2 are MNHEY and SMNVEV (reference sequence). The CDR3 sequence is CASAITGGADNEQFF. The CDR3 DNA reads as TGTGCCAGCGCCATTACAGGGGGCGCGGACAATGAGCAGTTCTTC.

The rearrangement links TRBV7-8 to TRBJ1-2; tentative D call: TRBD1 (5 bases). The CDR3 extends over 14 amino acids. Germline V CDR1 and CDR2: SGHVS, FQNEAQ. V dropped 4 bases and J dropped 4 bases, with 13 bases sitting between them. CDR3: CASSSLPGGYGYTF. The CDR3 nucleotides read TGTGCCAGCAGCTCGCTCCCGGGGGGCTATGGCTACACCTTC.

The chain combines TRBV5-1 with TRBJ1-2; weak D call: TRBD1 (6 bases). With 1 base removed from V and 2 bases from J, the gap between germline ends came to 12 bases. This CDR3 is built from 15 residues. Germline-derived CDR1 and CDR2 are SGHRS and YFSETQ. CDR3 protein: CASSLNNRANYGYTF. The CDR3 DNA sequence: TGCGCCAGCAGCTTGAATAACAGGGCAAACTATGGCTACACCTTC.

For the CDR3, the DNA is TGTGCCTCCGGTCGGGGGATGAACACTGAAGCTTTCTTT. It encodes CASGRGMNTEAFF. The chain carries TRBV10-3 and TRBJ1-1; a weak D match, TRBD1 (5 bases). Germline loops: CDR1 ENHRY, CDR2 SYGVKD. V shed 11 bases and J shed 0 bases, with 13 bases lying between them. This CDR3 comprises 13 residues.

This chain uses TRBV7-2 with TRBJ1-4; D is undetermined. Trimming removed 5 bases from V and 7 bases from J, with 11 bases in between. Germline V gene data show CDR1 as SGHTA and CDR2 as FQGNSA. There are 13 residues in the CDR3. The CDR3: CASSTGRGEKLFF. The CDR3 bases are TGTGCCAGCAGCACTGGGCGGGGTGAAAAACTGTTTTTT.

The chain employs TRBV19 and TRBJ2-4, with TRBD1 matching 7 bases. The CDR3 runs 14 residues. From germline, CDR1 is LNHDA and CDR2 SQIVND (reference sequence). The V gene end was trimmed by 7 bases and the J gene end by 1 base; junction bases not matched to a gene: 4. CDR3 nucleotides: TGTGCCAGTACCCCACAGGGGGCCAAAAACATTCAGTACTTC. It codes for CASTPQGAKNIQYF. The complete variable domain, with remaining parts taken from reference TRBV19 and TRBJ2-4, reads DGGITQSPKYLFRKEGQNVTLSCEQNLNHDAMYWYRQDPGQGLRLIYYSQIVNDFQKGDIAEGYSVSREKKESFPLTVTSAQKNPTAFYLCASTPQGAKNIQYFGAGTRLSVL.

The rearrangement links TRBV5-5 to TRBJ2-7, with D perhaps TRBD2 (5 bases). CDR3 length: 16 amino acids. Trimming removed 4 bases at V and 4 bases at J, with 21 bases between. Germline loops: CDR1 SGHKS, CDR2 YYEKEE (reference sequence). CDR3 nucleotide sequence: TGTGCCAGCAGCCCCGGAGGAACAGCTGATATGTACGAGCAGTACTTC. It codes for CASSPGGTADMYEQYF.

The chain joins TRBV7-6 to TRBJ1-3; D might be TRBD1 (5 bases). The V and J ends lost 5 bases and 5 bases respectively, with 13 bases between them. CDR1 is SGHVS, CDR2 FNYEAQ, per germline. This CDR3 region has 14 residues. The DNA of the CDR3 is TGTGCCAGCAGCCGAACAGGTTTTAGAAACACCATATATTTT. It yields the protein CASSRTGFRNTIYF.

J is TRBJ1-1 and V is TRBV7-9; 9 bases map to TRBD1. V shed 5 bases and J 11 bases; nucleotides not matched to a gene: 15. Germline V lookup: CDR1 SEHNR, CDR2 FQNEAQ (reference sequence). This CDR3 is 15 amino acids long. CDR3 sequence: CASSRTRDRELGAFF. The CDR3 nucleotides read TGTGCCAGCAGCCGAACCCGGGACAGGGAGTTGGGCGCTTTCTTT.

This sequence joins TRBV4-3 and TRBJ2-7; TRBD1 aligns across 10 bases. The CDR3 spans 16 residues. V was clipped by 0 bases and J by 4 bases; unmatched bases: 6. The germline gives CDR1 LGHNA, CDR2 YSLEER. The CDR3 DNA is TGCGCCAGCAGCCAAGAACCCCCGGGACAGGGGTACGAGCAGTACTTC. Its protein product is CASSQEPPGQGYEQYF.

The V and J genes are TRBV5-6 and TRBJ1-5; 12 positions agree with TRBD1. Germline CDR1 is SGHDT and CDR2 is YYEEEE. The CDR3 is 17 amino acids. The J segment lost 1 base and the V segment lost 4 bases, leaving 6 bases of the junction unmatched. CDR3 loop: CASSTRDRGPSNQPQHF. The CDR3, as DNA: TGTGCCAGCAGCACCCGGGACAGGGGGCCGAGCAATCAGCCCCAGCATTTT.

The V gene is TRBV7-2, the J gene TRBJ2-7; D not certain. The CDR3 extends over 11 amino acids. The germline V and J ends were trimmed by 4 bases and 2 bases, with 3 bases remaining between them. Looked up from germline, CDR1 is SGHTA and CDR2 is FQGNSA. The CDR3 region is CASSSTYEQYF. Here the CDR3 DNA reads TGTGCCAGCAGCTCTACCTACGAGCAGTACTTC.